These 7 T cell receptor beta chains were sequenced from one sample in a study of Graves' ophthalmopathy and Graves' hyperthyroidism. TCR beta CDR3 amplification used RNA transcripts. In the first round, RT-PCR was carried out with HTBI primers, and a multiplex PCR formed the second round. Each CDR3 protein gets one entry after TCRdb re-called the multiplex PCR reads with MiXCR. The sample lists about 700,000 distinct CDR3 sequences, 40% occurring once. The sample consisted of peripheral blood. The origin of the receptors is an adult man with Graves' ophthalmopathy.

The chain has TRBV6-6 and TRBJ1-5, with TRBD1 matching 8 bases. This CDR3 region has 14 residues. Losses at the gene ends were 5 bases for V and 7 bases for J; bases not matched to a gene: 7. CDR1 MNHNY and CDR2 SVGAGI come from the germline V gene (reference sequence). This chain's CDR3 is CASSRGQGVQPQHF. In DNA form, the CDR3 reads TGTGCCAGCAGTCGCGGACAGGGAGTACAGCCCCAGCATTTT.

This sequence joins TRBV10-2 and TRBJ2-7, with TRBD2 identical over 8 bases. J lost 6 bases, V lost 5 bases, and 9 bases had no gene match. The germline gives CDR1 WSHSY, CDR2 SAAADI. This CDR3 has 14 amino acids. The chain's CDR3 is CASSRSSGGLEQYF. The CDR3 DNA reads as TGCGCCAGCAGTCGTTCGAGCGGGGGTCTCGAGCAGTACTTC.

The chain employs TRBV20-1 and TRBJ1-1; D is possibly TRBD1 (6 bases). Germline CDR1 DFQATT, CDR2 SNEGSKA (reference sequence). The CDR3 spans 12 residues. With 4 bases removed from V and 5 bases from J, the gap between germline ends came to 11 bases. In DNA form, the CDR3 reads TGCAGTGCTAACCACCAGGGGACTGAAGCTTTCTTT. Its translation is CSANHQGTEAFF.

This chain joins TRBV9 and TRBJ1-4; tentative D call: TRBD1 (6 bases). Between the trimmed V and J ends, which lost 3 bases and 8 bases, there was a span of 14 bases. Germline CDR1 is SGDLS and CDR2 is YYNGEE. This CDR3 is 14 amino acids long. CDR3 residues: CASSGVQGGEKLFF. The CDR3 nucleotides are TGTGCCAGCAGCGGAGTACAGGGAGGCGAAAAACTGTTTTTT.

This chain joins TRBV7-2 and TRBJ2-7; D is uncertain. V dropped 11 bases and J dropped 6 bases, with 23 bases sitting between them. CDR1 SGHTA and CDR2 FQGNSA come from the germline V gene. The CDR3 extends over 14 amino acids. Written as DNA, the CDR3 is TGTGCCTGGAGTGTAACTGGGTATGCGTCCGAGCAGTACTTC. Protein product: CAWSVTGYASEQYF.

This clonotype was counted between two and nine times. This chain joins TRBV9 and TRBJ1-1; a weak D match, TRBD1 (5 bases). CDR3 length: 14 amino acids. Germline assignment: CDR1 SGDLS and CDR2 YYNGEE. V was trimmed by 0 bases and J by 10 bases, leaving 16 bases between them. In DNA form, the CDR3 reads TGTGCCAGCAGCGTAGCCGCTCAGGGAAGGGGAGCTTTCTTT. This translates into CASSVAAQGRGAFF.

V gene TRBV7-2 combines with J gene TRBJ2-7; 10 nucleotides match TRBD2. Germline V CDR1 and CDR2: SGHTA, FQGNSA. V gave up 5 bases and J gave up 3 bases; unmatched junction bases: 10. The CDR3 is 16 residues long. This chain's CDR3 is CASSRRLAGLGYEQYF. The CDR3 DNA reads TGTGCCAGCAGCCGACGACTAGCGGGTCTTGGCTACGAGCAGTACTTC.